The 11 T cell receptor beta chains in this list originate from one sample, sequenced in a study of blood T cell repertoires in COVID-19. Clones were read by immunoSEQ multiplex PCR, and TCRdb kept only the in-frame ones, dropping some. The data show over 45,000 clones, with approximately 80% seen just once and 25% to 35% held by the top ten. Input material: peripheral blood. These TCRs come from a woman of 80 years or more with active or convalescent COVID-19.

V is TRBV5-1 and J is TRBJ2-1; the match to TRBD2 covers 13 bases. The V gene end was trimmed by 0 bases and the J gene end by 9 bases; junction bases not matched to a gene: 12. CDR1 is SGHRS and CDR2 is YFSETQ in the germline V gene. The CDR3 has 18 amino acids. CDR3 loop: CASSLEVRTSGGASEQFF. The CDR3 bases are TGCGCCAGCAGCTTGGAGGTGCGAACTAGCGGGGGGGCGAGTGAGCAGTTCTTC.

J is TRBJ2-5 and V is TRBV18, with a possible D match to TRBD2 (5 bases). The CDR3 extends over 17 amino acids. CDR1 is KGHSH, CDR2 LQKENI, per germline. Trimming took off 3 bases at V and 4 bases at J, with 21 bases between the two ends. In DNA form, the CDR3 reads TGTGCCAGCTCACCGAACGTCTTTAGGACGGGGTCAGAGACCCAGTACTTC. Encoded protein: CASSPNVFRTGSETQYF. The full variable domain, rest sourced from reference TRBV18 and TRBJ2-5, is NAGVMQNPRHLVRRRGQEARLRCSPMKGHSHVYWYRQLPEEGLKFMVYLQKENIIDESGMPKERFSAEFPKEGPSILRIQQVVRGDSAAYFCASSPNVFRTGSETQYFGPGTRLLVL.

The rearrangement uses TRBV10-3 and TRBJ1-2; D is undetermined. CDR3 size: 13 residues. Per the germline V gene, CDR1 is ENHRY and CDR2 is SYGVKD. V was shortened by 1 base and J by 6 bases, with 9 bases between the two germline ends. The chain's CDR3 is CAISEFGADGYTF. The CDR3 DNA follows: TGTGCCATCAGTGAGTTTGGTGCAGATGGCTACACCTTC.

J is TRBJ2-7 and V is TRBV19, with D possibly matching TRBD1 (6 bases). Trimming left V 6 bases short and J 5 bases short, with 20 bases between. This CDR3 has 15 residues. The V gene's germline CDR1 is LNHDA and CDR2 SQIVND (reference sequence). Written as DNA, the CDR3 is TGTGCCAGTAGCGCCCTACAGGGTAAGGCCCACGAGCAGTACTTC. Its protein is CASSALQGKAHEQYF.

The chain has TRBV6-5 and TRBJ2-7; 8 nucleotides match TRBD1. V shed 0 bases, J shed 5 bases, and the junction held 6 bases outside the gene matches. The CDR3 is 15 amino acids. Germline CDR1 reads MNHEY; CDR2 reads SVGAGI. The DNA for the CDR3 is TGTGCCAGCAGTTACTCGACAGGGGTCGGAGACGAGCAGTACTTC. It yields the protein CASSYSTGVGDEQYF.

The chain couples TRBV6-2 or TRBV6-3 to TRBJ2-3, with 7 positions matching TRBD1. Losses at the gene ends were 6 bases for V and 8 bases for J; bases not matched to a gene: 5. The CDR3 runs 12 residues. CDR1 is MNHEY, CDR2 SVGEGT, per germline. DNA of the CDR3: TGTGCCAGCAGCCCCAACAGGGGTACGCAGTATTTT. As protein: CASSPNRGTQYF.

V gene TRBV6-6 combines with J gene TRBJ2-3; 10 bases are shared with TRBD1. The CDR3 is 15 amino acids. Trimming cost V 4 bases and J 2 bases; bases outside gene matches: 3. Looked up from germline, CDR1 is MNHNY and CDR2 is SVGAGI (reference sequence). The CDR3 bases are TGTGCCAGCAGTTTCGGGACAGGGGACACAGATACGCAGTATTTT. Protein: CASSFGTGDTDTQYF.

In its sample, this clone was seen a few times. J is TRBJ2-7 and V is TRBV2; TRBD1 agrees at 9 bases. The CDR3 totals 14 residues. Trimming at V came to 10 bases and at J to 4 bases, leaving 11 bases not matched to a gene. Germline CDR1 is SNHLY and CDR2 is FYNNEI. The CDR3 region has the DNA TGTGCCACCCTGATAGACAGGGGGTTTTACGAGCAGTACTTC. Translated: CATLIDRGFYEQYF. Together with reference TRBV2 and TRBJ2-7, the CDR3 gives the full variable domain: EPEVTQTPSHQVTQMGQEVILRCVPISNHLYFYWYRQILGQKVEFLVSFYNNEISEKSEIFDDQFSVERPDGSNFTLKIRSTKLEDSAMYFCATLIDRGFYEQYFGPGTRLTVT.

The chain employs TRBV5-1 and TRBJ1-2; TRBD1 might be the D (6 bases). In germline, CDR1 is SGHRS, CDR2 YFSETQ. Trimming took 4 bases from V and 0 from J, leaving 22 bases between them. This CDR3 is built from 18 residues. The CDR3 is CASSGGSGGDPANYGYTF. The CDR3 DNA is TGCGCCAGCAGCGGGGGAAGTGGGGGCGACCCAGCTAACTATGGCTACACCTTC.

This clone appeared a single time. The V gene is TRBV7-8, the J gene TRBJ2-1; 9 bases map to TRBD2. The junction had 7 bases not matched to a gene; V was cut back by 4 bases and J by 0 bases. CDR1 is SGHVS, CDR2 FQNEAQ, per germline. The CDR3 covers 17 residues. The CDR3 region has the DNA TGTGCCAGCAGCTCGTCTGGACTAGCGATCTCCTACAATGAGCAGTTCTTC. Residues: CASSSSGLAISYNEQFF.

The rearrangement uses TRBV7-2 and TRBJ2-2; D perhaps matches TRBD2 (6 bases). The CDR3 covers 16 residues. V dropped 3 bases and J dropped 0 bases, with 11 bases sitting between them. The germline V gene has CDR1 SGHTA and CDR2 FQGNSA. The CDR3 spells CASSFRSGANTGELFF. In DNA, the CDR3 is TGTGCCAGCAGCTTCCGGTCGGGAGCGAACACCGGGGAGCTGTTTTTT.